This TCR beta chain was recovered during a study of T cell repertoires in cytomegalovirus infection. Whole-study context: Based on public TCR beta signatures, there were indications of CMV infection and of a matching HLA type.

Germline assignment: CDR1 SGHTA and CDR2 FQGNSA. There are 15 residues in the CDR3. Worth noting for this clonotype: The antigen is unknown. One end of the junction is discordant with germline, which a read error may explain.

Each CDR3 protein gets one entry after TCRdb re-called the reads with MiXCR. The profile shows some 560,000 distinct CDR3 sequences, about 39% of them singletons. The TCR comes from a human donor in good health (CMV status not recorded). Some clones in this sample may be carry-over from other donors' samples. The sample in question was cultured PBMCs, obtained from culture after CMV antigen stimulation. The J gene is TRBJ2-5, the V gene TRBV7-2; 8 nucleotides match TRBD2. The CDR3: CASTQGLAGQGTQYF. The CDR3 DNA reads TGTGCCAGCACCCAGGGGCTAGCGGGCCAAGGGACCCAGTACTTC.